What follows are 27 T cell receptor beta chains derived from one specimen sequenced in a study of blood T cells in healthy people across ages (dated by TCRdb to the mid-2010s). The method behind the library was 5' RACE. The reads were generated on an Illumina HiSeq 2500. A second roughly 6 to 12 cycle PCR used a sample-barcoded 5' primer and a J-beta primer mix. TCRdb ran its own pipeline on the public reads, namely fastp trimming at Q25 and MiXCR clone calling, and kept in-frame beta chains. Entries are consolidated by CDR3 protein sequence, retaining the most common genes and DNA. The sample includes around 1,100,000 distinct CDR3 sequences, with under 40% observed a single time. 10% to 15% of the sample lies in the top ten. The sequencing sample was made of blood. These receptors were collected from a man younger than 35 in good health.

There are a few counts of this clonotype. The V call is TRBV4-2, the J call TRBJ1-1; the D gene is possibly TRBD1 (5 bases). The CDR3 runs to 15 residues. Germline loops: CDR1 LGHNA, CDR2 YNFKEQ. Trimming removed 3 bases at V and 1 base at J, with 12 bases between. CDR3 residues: CASSHGGTGNTEAFF. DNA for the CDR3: TGTGCCAGCAGCCATGGGGGGACCGGGAACACTGAAGCTTTCTTT.

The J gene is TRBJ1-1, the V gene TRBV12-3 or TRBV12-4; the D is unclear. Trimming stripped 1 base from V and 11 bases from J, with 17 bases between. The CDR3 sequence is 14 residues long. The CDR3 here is CASSLVVPVQGAFF. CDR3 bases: TGTGCCAGCAGTTTAGTCGTACCAGTTCAAGGGGCTTTCTTT.

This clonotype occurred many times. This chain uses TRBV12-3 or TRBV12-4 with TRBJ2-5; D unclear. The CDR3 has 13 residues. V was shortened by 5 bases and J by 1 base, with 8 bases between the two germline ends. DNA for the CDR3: TGTGCCAGCAGTGACCGGATCCAAGAGACCCAGTACTTC. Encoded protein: CASSDRIQETQYF.

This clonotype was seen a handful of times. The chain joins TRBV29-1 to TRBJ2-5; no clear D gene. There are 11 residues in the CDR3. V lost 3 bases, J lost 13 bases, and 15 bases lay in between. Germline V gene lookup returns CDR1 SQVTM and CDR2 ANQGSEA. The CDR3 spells CSVEGSFKSYF. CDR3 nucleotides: TGCAGCGTTGAGGGGTCCTTCAAGTCGTACTTC.

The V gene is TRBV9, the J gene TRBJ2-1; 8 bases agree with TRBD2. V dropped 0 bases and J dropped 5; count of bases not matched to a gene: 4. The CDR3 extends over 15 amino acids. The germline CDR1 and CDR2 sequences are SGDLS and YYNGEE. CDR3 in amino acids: CASSVAGLDNNEQFF. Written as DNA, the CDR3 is TGTGCCAGCAGCGTAGCGGGACTAGATAACAATGAGCAGTTCTTC.

CDR3 residues: CSGVATGLNTQYF. The CDR3 DNA sequence: TGCAGTGGGGTTGCAACAGGGCTAAATACGCAGTATTTT. This chain connects TRBV20-1 to TRBJ2-3; possible D gene TRBD1, 6 bases. V shed 7 bases and J shed 7 bases, with 18 bases lying between them. Germline V gives CDR1 DFQATT, CDR2 SNEGSKA (reference sequence). The CDR3 consists of 13 residues.

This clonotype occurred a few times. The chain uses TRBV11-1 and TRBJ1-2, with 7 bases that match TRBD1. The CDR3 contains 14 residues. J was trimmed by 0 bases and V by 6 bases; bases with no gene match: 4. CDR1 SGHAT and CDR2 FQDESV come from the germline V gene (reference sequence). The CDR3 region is CASRGTETNYGYTF. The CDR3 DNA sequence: TGTGCCAGCAGGGGGACAGAAACTAACTATGGCTACACCTTC.

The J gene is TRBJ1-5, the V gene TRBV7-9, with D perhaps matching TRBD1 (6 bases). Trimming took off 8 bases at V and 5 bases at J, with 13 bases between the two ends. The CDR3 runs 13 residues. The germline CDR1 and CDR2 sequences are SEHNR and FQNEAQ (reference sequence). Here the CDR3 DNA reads TGTGCCAGCTGTCGCGCAGGGGATCAGCCCCAGCATTTT. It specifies CASCRAGDQPQHF.

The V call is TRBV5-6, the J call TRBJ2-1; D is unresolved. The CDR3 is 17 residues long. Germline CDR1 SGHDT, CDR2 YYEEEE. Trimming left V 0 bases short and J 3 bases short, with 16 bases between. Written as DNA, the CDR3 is TGTGCCAGCAGCTTGGATATCCTTGACCCCGGCTACAATGAGCAGTTCTTC. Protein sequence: CASSLDILDPGYNEQFF.

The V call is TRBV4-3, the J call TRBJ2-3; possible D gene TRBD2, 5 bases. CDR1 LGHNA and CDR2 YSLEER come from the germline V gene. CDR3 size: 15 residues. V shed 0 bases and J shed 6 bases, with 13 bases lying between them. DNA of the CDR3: TGCGCCAGCAGCCAAGACCGTCTGGCGGGTGATACGCAGTATTTT. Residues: CASSQDRLAGDTQYF.

The CDR3 DNA follows: TGCAGTGCTCCCCACGGCCCGAAGGGTGGCTACACCTTC. Encoded protein: CSAPHGPKGGYTF. The gene calls are TRBV20-1 and TRBJ1-2; D uncertain. The CDR3 covers 13 residues. Trimming shortened V by 5 bases and J by 7 bases, and 17 bases separated the two germline ends. Germline V gene data show CDR1 as DFQATT and CDR2 as SNEGSKA (reference sequence).

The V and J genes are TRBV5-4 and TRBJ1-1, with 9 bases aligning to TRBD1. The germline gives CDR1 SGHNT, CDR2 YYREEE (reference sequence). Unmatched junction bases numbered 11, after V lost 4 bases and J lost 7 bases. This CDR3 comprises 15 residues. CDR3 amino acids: CASSGDQGTGREAFF. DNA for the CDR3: TGTGCCAGCAGCGGAGACCAGGGGACAGGGCGTGAAGCTTTCTTT.

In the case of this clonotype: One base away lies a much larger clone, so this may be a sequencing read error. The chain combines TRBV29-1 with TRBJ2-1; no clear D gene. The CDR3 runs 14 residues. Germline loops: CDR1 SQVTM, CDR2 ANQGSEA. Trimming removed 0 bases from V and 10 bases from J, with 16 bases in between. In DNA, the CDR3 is TGCAGCGTTGAAGATCAAGACGGAATAGGCGAGCAGTTCTTC. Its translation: CSVEDQDGIGEQFF.

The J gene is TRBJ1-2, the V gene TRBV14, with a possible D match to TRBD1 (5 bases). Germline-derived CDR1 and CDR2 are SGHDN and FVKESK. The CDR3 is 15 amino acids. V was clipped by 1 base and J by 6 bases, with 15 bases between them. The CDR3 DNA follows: TGTGCCAGCAGCCAAGGTCTCGGGGCCAGACATGGCTACACCTTC. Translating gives CASSQGLGARHGYTF.

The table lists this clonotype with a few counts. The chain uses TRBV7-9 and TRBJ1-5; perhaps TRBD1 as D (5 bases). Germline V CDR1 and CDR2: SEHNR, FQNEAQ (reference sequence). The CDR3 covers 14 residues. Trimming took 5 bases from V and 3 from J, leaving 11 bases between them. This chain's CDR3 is CASSTDSNNQPQHF. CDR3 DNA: TGTGCCAGCAGCACCGACAGTAACAATCAGCCCCAGCATTTT.

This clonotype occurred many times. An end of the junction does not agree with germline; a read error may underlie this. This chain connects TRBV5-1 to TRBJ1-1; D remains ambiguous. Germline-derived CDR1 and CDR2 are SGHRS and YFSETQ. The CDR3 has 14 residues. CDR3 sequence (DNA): TGTGCCAGCAGCTTGTCGGGAGGCGACACTGAAGCTTTCTTT. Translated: CASSLSGGDTEAFF.

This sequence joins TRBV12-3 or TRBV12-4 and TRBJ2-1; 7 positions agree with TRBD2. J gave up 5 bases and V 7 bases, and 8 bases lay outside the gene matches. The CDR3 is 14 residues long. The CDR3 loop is CASTRLADHNEQFF. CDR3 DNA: TGTGCCAGCACAAGACTAGCAGACCACAATGAGCAGTTCTTC.

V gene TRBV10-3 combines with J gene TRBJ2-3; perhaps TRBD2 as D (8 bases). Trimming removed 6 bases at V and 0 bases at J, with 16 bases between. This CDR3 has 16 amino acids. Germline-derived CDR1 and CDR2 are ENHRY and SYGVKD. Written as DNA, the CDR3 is TGTGCCATCAGCGGGGACAGCGGGAGTAGCACAGATACGCAGTATTTT. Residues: CAISGDSGSSTDTQYF.

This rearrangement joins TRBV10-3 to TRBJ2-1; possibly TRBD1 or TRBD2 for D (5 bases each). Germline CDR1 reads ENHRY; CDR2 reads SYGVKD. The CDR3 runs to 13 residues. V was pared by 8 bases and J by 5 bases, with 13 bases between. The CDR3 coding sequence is TGTGCCATCCAAGGGACGGAAAACAATGAGCAGTTCTTC. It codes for CAIQGTENNEQFF.

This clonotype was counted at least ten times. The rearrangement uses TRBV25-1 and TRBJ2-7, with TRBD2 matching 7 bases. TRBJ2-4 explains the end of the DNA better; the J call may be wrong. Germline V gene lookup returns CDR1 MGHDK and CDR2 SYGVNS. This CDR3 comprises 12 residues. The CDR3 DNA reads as TGTGCCAGTGGGGGGGGGGGAAACATTCAGTACTTC. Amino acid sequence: CASGGGGNIQYF.

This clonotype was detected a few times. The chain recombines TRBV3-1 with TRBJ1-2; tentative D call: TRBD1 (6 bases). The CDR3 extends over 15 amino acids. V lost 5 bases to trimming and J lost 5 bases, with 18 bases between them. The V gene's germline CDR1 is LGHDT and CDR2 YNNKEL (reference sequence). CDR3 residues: CASSGLSTGNYGYTF. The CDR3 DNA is TGTGCCAGCAGCGGTTTATCTACAGGGAATTATGGCTACACCTTC.

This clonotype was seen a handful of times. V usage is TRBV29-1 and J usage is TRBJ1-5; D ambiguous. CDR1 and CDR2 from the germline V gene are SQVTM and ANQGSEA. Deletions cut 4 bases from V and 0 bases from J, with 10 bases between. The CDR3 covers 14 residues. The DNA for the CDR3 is TGCAGCGTTGGGCTAGATTATAGCAATCAGCCCCAGCATTTT. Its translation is CSVGLDYSNQPQHF.

CDR3 sequence (DNA): TGTGCCACACAGCAAGAAAGCATGAACACTGAAGCTTTCTTT. Amino acid sequence: CATQQESMNTEAFF. This rearrangement joins TRBV7-9 to TRBJ1-1; D ambiguous. The CDR3 consists of 14 residues. Germline V CDR1 and CDR2: SEHNR, FQNEAQ (reference sequence). The germline V and J ends were trimmed by 10 bases and 0 bases, with 15 bases remaining between them.

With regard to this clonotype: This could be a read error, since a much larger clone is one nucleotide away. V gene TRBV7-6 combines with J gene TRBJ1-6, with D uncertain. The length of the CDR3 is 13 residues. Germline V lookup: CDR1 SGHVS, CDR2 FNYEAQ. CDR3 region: CASGRGMDSPPHF. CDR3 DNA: TGTGCCAGCGGACGCGGGATGGATTCACCCCCCCACTTT.

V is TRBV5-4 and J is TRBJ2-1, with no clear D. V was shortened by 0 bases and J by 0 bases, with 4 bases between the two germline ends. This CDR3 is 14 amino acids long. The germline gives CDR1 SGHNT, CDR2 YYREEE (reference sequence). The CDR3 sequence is CASSLEVSYNEQFF. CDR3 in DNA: TGTGCCAGCAGCTTGGAGGTCTCCTACAATGAGCAGTTCTTC.

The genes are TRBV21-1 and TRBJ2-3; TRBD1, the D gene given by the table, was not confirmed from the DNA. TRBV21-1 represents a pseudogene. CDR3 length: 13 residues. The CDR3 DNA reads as TGTGCCAGCAGCAACAGGGGCCCAGATACGCAGTATTTT. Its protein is CASSNRGPDTQYF.

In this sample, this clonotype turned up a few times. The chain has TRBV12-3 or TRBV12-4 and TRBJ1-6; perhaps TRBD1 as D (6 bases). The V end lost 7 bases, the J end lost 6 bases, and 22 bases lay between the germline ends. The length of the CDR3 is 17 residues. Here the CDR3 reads CASTQPQGAGVNSPLHF. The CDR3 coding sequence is TGTGCCAGCACCCAACCTCAAGGGGCAGGGGTTAATTCACCCCTCCACTTT.